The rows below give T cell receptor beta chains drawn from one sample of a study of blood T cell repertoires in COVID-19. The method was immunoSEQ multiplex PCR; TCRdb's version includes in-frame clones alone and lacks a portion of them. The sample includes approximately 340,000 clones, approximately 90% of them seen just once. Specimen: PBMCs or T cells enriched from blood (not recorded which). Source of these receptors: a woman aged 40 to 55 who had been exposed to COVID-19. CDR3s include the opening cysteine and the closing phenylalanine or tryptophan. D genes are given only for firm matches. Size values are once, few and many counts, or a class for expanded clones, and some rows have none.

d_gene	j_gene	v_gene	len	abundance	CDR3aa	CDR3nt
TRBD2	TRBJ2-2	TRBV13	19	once	CASSLIWTSGRSGTGELFF	TGTGCCAGCAGCTTAATCTGGACTAGCGGGAGGTCAGGGACCGGGGAGCTGTTTTTT
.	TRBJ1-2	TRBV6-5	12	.	CASSNGNYGYTF	TGTGCCAGCAGCAACGGGAACTATGGCTACACCTTC
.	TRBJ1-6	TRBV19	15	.	CASSLEGQGRLPLHF	TGTGCCAGTAGTCTGGAGGGGCAGGGCCGCTTACCCCTCCACTTT
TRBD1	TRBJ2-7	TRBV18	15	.	CASSRGTGIAYEQYF	TGTGCCAGCTCAAGAGGGACAGGGATCGCCTACGAGCAGTACTTC
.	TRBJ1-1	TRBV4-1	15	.	CASSQEGGGYTEAFF	TGCGCCAGCAGCCAAGAAGGGGGTGGGTACACTGAAGCTTTCTTT
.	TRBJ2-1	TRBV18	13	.	CASSPDGLLSVFF	TGTGCCAGCTCACCAGACGGACTACTCAGTGTCTTCTTC
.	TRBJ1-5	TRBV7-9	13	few	CASSRAVDQPQHF	TGTGCCAGCAGCCGAGCGGTGGATCAGCCCCAGCATTTT
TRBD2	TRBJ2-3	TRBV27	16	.	CASSFLRGGYTDTQYF	TGTGCCAGCAGTTTTTTGCGGGGGGGGTACACAGATACGCAGTATTTT
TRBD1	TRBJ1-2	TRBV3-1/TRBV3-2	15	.	CASSPRTGSGWGYTF	TGTGCCAGCAGCCCGAGGACAGGGAGTGGTTGGGGCTACACCTTC
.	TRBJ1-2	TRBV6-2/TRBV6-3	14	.	CASSYSGLNYGYTF	TGTGCCAGCAGTTACTCGGGACTTAACTATGGCTACACCTTC
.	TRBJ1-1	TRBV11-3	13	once	CASSLESGTEAFF	TGTGCCAGCAGCTTAGAGTCCGGGACTGAAGCTTTCTTT
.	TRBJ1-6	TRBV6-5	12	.	CASSYTGSPLHF	TGTGCCAGCAGTTATACCGGTTCACCCCTCCACTTT
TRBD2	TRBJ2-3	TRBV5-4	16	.	CASSGTSGRLTDTQYF	TGTGCCAGCAGTGGGACTAGCGGGAGGCTCACAGATACGCAGTATTTT
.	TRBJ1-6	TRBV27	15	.	CATAISKSYNSPLHF	TGTGCCACCGCTATAAGTAAATCCTATAATTCACCCCTCCACTTT
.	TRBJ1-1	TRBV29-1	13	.	CSVGGLTNTEAFF	TGCAGCGTCGGGGGACTTACGAACACTGAAGCTTTCTTT
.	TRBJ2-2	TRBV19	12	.	CASSFLLGELFF	TGTGCCAGTAGTTTCCTCCTCGGGGAGCTGTTTTTT
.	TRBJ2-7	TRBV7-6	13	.	CASSLDIAYEQYF	TGTGCCAGCAGCTTAGATATCGCGTACGAGCAGTACTTC
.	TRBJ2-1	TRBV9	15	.	CASSVHQFSYNEQFF	TGTGCCAGCAGCGTCCACCAGTTCTCCTACAATGAGCAGTTCTTC
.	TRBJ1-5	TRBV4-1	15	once	CASSQIDRSNQPQHF	TGCGCCAGCAGCCAAATAGACAGGTCAAATCAGCCCCAGCATTTT
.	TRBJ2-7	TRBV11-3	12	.	CASSISGDEQYF	TGTGCCAGCAGCATTTCAGGGGACGAGCAGTACTTC
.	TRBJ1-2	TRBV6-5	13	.	CASSYGGFDGYTF	TGTGCCAGCAGTTACGGAGGGTTCGACGGCTACACCTTC
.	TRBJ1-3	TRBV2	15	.	CASTLGGNSGNTIYF	TGTGCCAGCACCTTGGGAGGGAACTCTGGAAACACCATATATTTT
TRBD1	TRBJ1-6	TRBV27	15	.	CASSVKQGPVSPLHF	TGTGCCAGCAGTGTCAAACAGGGGCCGGTTTCACCCCTCCACTTT
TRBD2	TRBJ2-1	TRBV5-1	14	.	CASSSGGAYNEQFF	TGCGCCAGCAGCAGCGGGGGGGCCTACAATGAGCAGTTCTTC
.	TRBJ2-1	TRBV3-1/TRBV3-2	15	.	CASSQEGTGRNEQFF	TGTGCCAGCAGCCAAGAGGGAACAGGGCGGAATGAGCAGTTCTTC
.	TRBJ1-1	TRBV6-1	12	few	CASSEVETEAFF	TGTGCCAGCAGTGAAGTCGAGACTGAAGCTTTCTTT
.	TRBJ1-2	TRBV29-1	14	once	CSVVRPAINYGYTF	TGCAGCGTTGTCAGGCCAGCAATAAACTATGGCTACACCTTC
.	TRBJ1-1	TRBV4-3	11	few	CASSHLLSAFF	TGCGCCAGCAGCCATCTCTTATCGGCTTTCTTT
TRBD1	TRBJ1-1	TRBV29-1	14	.	CSVRTGGENTEAFF	TGCAGCGTTCGGACAGGGGGCGAAAACACTGAAGCTTTCTTT
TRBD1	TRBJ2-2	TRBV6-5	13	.	CAVTGVITGELFF	TGTGCCGTGACAGGGGTCATCACCGGGGAGCTGTTTTTT
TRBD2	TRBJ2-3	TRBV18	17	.	CASSPLRLAETTDTQYF	TGTGCCAGCTCACCACTTCGACTAGCGGAAACCACAGATACGCAGTATTTT
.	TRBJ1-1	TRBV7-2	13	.	CASSLTGRSAAFF	TGTGCCAGCAGCTTAACCGGCAGGTCAGCTGCTTTCTTT
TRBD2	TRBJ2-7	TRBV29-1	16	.	CSVEIGTSGIVNEQYF	TGCAGCGTTGAAATAGGGACTAGCGGGATCGTCAACGAGCAGTACTTC